This T cell receptor beta chain is drawn from a study of shared clonotypes between healthy human individuals. Germline CDR1 SGHTA, CDR2 FQGNSA. The CDR3 length is 15 residues. Between the trimmed V and J ends, which lost 1 base and 3 bases, there was a span of 12 bases. Of note for this clone: The antigen remains unidentified.

The assay was run at deep level. Repertoires were generated with immunoSEQ multiplex PCR, while TCRdb's copy carries only in-frame clones and drops some. This repertoire shows about 490,000 clones, 81% found once; its top ten account for 9.5% to 15%. General study results and limits: It was expected that sequencing depth would affect clonotype sharing among donors.

The sequencing sample was made of PBMCs. This chain uses TRBV7-2 with TRBJ1-1; tentatively, D is TRBD1 (5 bases). The clonotype comes from a woman aged 40 to 49 in good health. Some clones in this sample may be carry-over from other donors' samples. This CDR3 reads CASSLEEGRDTEAFF. CDR3 DNA sequence: TGTGCCAGCAGCTTAGAAGAGGGGCGGGACACTGAAGCTTTCTTT.